The 2 T cell receptor beta chains in this list originate from one sample, sequenced in a study of blood T cell repertoires in COVID-19. Profiling relied on immunoSEQ multiplex PCR, and the TCRdb table lists in-frame clones only, not all of them. The sample records approximately 300,000 clones, approximately 90% being singletons. Sequences were obtained from peripheral blood. These receptors were obtained from a woman aged 25 to 45 with COVID-19, enrolled during active disease.

For this clone: At one end the junction does not follow the germline gene, possibly because of a read error. This rearrangement joins TRBV5-1 to TRBJ2-3; D is perhaps TRBD1 or TRBD2 (5 bases each). The CDR3 is 19 residues long. The germline V gene encodes CDR1 SGHRS and CDR2 YFSETQ. CDR3 DNA: TGCGCCAGCACCTTGGGACGTTCTGGAGGCCCCTATGGCACAGATACGCAGTATTTT. Protein product: CASTLGRSGGPYGTDTQYF. The variable domain in full, with the rest retrieved from reference TRBV5-1 and TRBJ2-3, is KAGVTQTPRYLIKTRGQQVTLSCSPISGHRSVSWYQQTPGQGLQFLFEYFSETQRNKGNFPGRFSGRQFSNSRSEMNVSTLELGDSALYLCASTLGRSGGPYGTDTQYFGPGTRLTVL.

The gene calls are TRBV9 and TRBJ1-2; TRBD1 might be the D (6 bases). The CDR3 has 12 residues. Trimming stripped 5 bases from V and 1 base from J, with 6 bases between. Germline V CDR1 and CDR2: SGDLS, YYNGEE. CDR3 sequence (DNA): TGTGCCAGCAGGGACAGTAACTATGGCTACACCTTC. It yields the protein CASRDSNYGYTF.